Below are 2 T cell receptor beta chains sequenced from a single sample in a study of blood T cell repertoires in COVID-19 (dated by TCRdb to 2018 to 2020). The receptor library was made with the immunoSEQ multiplex PCR assay. TCRdb took this table from immuneACCESS and kept in-frame rearrangements with V and J called. Such tables lack part of the clones; where checked against another copy, unresolved V genes explain under half of the gap, and the rest is unexplained. The table for this sample lists approximately 390,000 clones; 70% to 90% of them were counted only once. The ten largest clones take up 2.3% of the sample. Sequencing used peripheral blood. All receptors derive from an older woman with COVID-19, enrolled during active disease.

V is TRBV5-1 and J is TRBJ2-3, with 10 bases aligning to TRBD1. Germline V gene data show CDR1 as SGHRS and CDR2 as YFSETQ. V gave up 6 bases and J gave up 3 bases; unmatched junction bases: 4. This CDR3 region has 14 residues. The CDR3 spells CASMTGGGTDTQYF. The CDR3 DNA follows: TGCGCCAGCATGACAGGGGGCGGGACAGATACGCAGTATTTT.

V is TRBV28 and J is TRBJ1-1; 12 bases line up with TRBD1. V lost 8 bases to trimming and J lost 3 bases; unmatched junction nucleotides: 7. CDR1 is MDHEN, CDR2 SYDVKM, per germline. The CDR3 is 15 residues long. CDR3 amino acids: CASEGTGGADTEAFF. CDR3 nucleotides: TGTGCCAGCGAAGGGACAGGGGGCGCGGACACTGAAGCTTTCTTT.